This TCR beta chain was profiled in a study of blood T cell repertoires in COVID-19. This clone has more than one count but fewer than ten. This specimen includes other DNA sequences encoding the same CDR3. Authors' methods: The authors estimated nucleated cell counts from reference gene primer amplification. The assay was immunoSEQ multiplex PCR, and TCRdb's table has in-frame clones only and misses some. D and trimming come from the DNA, and the V and J calls and clone size come from that table. Here the sample spans 300,000 to 400,000 clones, roughly 88% being singletons. With 2 bases removed from V and 3 bases from J, the gap between germline ends came to 8 bases. CDR1 and CDR2 (germline): MNHEY, SVGAGI. The CDR3 extends over 13 amino acids.

The source is a man aged 25-45 years who had recovered from COVID-19. The sample was PBMCs or T cells enriched from blood (not recorded which). The gene calls are TRBV6-5 and TRBJ2-7; maybe TRBD1 (5 bases). Here the CDR3 reads CASSYATGYEQYF. The CDR3 coding sequence is TGTGCCAGCAGTTACGCCACAGGCTACGAGCAGTACTTC.